The 23 T cell receptor beta chains listed next were all sequenced from one sample in a study of blood T cell repertoires in COVID-19 (dated by TCRdb to 2020 to 2021). Libraries were prepared through the immunoSEQ multiplex PCR assay. Drawn from immuneACCESS, this table holds only the in-frame rearrangements with V and J called that TCRdb kept. Clones are partly lost; checked studies trace under half to an unresolved V gene and leave the rest unexplained. This sample holds 150,000 to 200,000 clones; 88% were observed only once. The ten largest clones capture about 9.4% of the sample. Sequencing was done on a sample of PBMCs or T cells enriched from blood (not recorded which). These receptors came from a young woman who had recovered from COVID-19.

The genes are TRBV19 and TRBJ1-4; 8 bases line up with TRBD1. The CDR3 sequence is 14 residues long. V shed 6 bases and J 8 bases; nucleotides not matched to a gene: 8. The germline CDR1 and CDR2 sequences are LNHDA and SQIVND (reference sequence). For the CDR3, the DNA is TGTGCCAGTAGGTCACTACAGGGGGACGAAAAACTGTTTTTT. Translated, it gives CASRSLQGDEKLFF. The whole variable domain, filled in from reference TRBV19 and TRBJ1-4, reads DGGITQSPKYLFRKEGQNVTLSCEQNLNHDAMYWYRQDPGQGLRLIYYSQIVNDFQKGDIAEGYSVSREKKESFPLTVTSAQKNPTAFYLCASRSLQGDEKLFFGSGTQLSVL.

The chain employs TRBV19 and TRBJ2-7; weak D call: TRBD1 (6 bases). This CDR3 region has 13 residues. Between the trimmed V and J ends, which lost 5 bases and 6 bases, there was a span of 14 bases. Germline values: CDR1 LNHDA, CDR2 SQIVND (reference sequence). CDR3 protein: CASSPPGTSEQYF. The CDR3 DNA is TGTGCCAGTAGTCCTCCCGGGACAAGCGAGCAGTACTTC.

The rearrangement links TRBV13 to TRBJ2-1; 12 bases fit TRBD2. Per the germline V gene, CDR1 is PRHDT and CDR2 is FYEKMQ (reference sequence). The CDR3 loop spans 16 amino acids. V was clipped by 1 base and J by 5 bases; unmatched bases: 3. The CDR3, as DNA: TGTGCCAGCAGCTTAGCGGCTAGCGGGGGGGACAATGAGCAGTTCTTC. This codes for CASSLAASGGDNEQFF. Based on the CDR3 plus reference TRBV13 and TRBJ2-1, the full variable domain is AAGVIQSPRHLIKEKRETATLKCYPIPRHDTVYWYQQGPGQDPQFLISFYEKMQSDKGSIPDRFSAQQFSDYHSELNMSSLELGDSALYFCASSLAASGGDNEQFFGPGTRLTVL.

V is TRBV6-5 and J is TRBJ1-2, with 9 bases aligning to TRBD1. Losses at the gene ends were 8 bases for V and 0 bases for J; bases not matched to a gene: 7. Germline V gene sequence: CDR1 MNHEY, CDR2 SVGAGI. The CDR3 contains 15 residues. The CDR3 nucleotides read TGTGCCAGCCGTAGGGACAGGGAACCTAACTATGGCTACACCTTC. This codes for CASRRDREPNYGYTF.

This clone was seen a single time. The CDR3 here is CSALFHEQYF. CDR3 sequence (DNA): TGCAGTGCACTTTTCCACGAGCAGTACTTC. This chain joins TRBV20-1 and TRBJ2-7; D gene ambiguous. The CDR3 spans 10 residues. V gave up 6 bases and J gave up 5 bases, with 8 bases separating them. CDR1 DFQATT and CDR2 SNEGSKA come from the germline V gene (reference sequence).

This rearrangement joins TRBV19 to TRBJ1-4; TRBD1 matches at 7 bases. The CDR3 runs 15 residues. The J segment lost 2 bases and the V segment lost 8 bases, leaving 8 bases of the junction unmatched. Per the germline V gene, CDR1 is LNHDA and CDR2 is SQIVND (reference sequence). CDR3 in DNA: TGTGCCAGTCATTCCCCAGGGGGGACTAATGAAAAACTGTTTTTT. This encodes CASHSPGGTNEKLFF.

The chain is built from TRBV7-9 and TRBJ1-2; 9 nucleotides match TRBD1. Germline CDR1 reads SEHNR; CDR2 reads FQNEAQ (reference sequence). CDR3 length: 16 residues. V was pared by 0 bases and J by 1 base, with 3 bases of the junction left unmatched. CDR3: CASSLAGDRVNYGYTF. CDR3 in DNA: TGTGCCAGCAGCTTAGCCGGGGACAGGGTTAACTATGGCTACACCTTC.

The chain couples TRBV24-1 to TRBJ1-2, with TRBD1 matching 7 bases. J lost 0 bases, V lost 2 bases, and 2 bases had no gene match. The CDR3 totals 15 residues. From germline, CDR1 is KGHDR and CDR2 SFDVKD. CDR3 region: CATSDSGTANYGYTF. The CDR3 coding sequence is TGTGCCACCAGTGATTCGGGGACAGCTAACTATGGCTACACCTTC.

This chain uses TRBV28 with TRBJ1-6; TRBD1 matches 8 bases. The CDR3 is 15 residues long. The trim removed 5 bases at V and 12 bases at J, leaving 12 bases unmatched. Germline V CDR1 and CDR2: MDHEN, SYDVKM. The chain's CDR3 is CASSLGQGLVQPLHF. CDR3 bases: TGTGCCAGCAGTCTAGGACAGGGCCTCGTTCAACCCCTCCACTTT.

The V call is TRBV5-1, the J call TRBJ2-1, with TRBD1 identical over 10 bases. The trim removed 4 bases at V and 6 bases at J, leaving 10 bases unmatched. Germline CDR1 reads SGHRS; CDR2 reads YFSETQ. This CDR3 spans 16 amino acids. The CDR3 sequence: CASSTTGTGVPNEQFF. CDR3 nucleotide sequence: TGCGCCAGCAGCACCACCGGGACAGGGGTCCCCAATGAGCAGTTCTTC.

This rearrangement joins TRBV2 to TRBJ1-4; TRBD1 matches 8 bases. The CDR3 covers 17 residues. Germline trimming cut 3 bases from V and 0 bases from J; bases unmatched to any gene: 6. Germline V gives CDR1 SNHLY, CDR2 FYNNEI. CDR3 DNA: TGTGCCAGCAGTGAGTGGGACAGGCGCACAACTAATGAAAAACTGTTTTTT. This codes for CASSEWDRRTTNEKLFF. Based on the CDR3 plus reference TRBV2 and TRBJ1-4, the full variable domain is EPEVTQTPSHQVTQMGQEVILRCVPISNHLYFYWYRQILGQKVEFLVSFYNNEISEKSEIFDDQFSVERPDGSNFTLKIRSTKLEDSAMYFCASSEWDRRTTNEKLFFGSGTQLSVL.

The chain uses TRBV7-2 and TRBJ2-3, with D possibly TRBD2 on 6 matching bases. Germline V gene sequence: CDR1 SGHTA, CDR2 FQGNSA. This CDR3 is 16 amino acids long. The germline V and J ends were trimmed by 0 bases and 2 bases, with 12 bases remaining between them. CDR3 nucleotides: TGTGCCAGCAGCTTAGCGCTGCGGGAAAACACAGATACGCAGTATTTT. Protein: CASSLALRENTDTQYF.

The rearrangement joins TRBV28 to TRBJ2-5; 10 positions match TRBD1. The V gene's germline CDR1 is MDHEN and CDR2 SYDVKM. CDR3 length equals 16 residues. The ends lost 5 bases at V and 2 bases at J; junction bases unmatched: 8. CDR3 DNA: TGTGCCAGCAGTAAACCGGGACAGGGGAATCAAGAGACCCAGTACTTC. Translating gives CASSKPGQGNQETQYF.

The chain combines TRBV7-2 with TRBJ1-6; D ambiguous. The germline gives CDR1 SGHTA, CDR2 FQGNSA. V was trimmed by 1 base and J by 0 bases, leaving 7 bases between them. The CDR3 consists of 16 residues. The CDR3 DNA reads TGTGCCAGCAGCTTAGGTCCGCGCTCCTATAATTCACCCCTCCACTTT. Its translation is CASSLGPRSYNSPLHF.

The chain is built from TRBV2 and TRBJ1-2; 9 bases are a match to TRBD1. Unmatched junction bases numbered 10, after V lost 6 bases and J lost 8 bases. Per the germline V gene, CDR1 is SNHLY and CDR2 is FYNNEI. The CDR3 consists of 14 residues. The CDR3 is CASRGEQGAYGYTF. The CDR3 nucleotides are TGTGCCAGCAGAGGCGAACAGGGGGCGTACGGCTACACCTTC.

This chain uses TRBV28 with TRBJ1-5; 8 nucleotides align to TRBD1. V lost 7 bases to trimming and J lost 5 bases; unmatched junction nucleotides: 7. The CDR3 length is 14 residues. Germline-derived CDR1 and CDR2 are MDHEN and SYDVKM. The chain's CDR3 is CASIGWTGYQPQHF. In DNA form, the CDR3 reads TGTGCCAGCATCGGTTGGACAGGGTATCAGCCCCAGCATTTT.

This clone was seen once. The rearrangement links TRBV7-2 to TRBJ1-3, with a weak D call TRBD1 (6 bases). Trimming removed 6 bases from V and 0 bases from J, with 15 bases in between. This CDR3 is 16 amino acids long. The germline V gene encodes CDR1 SGHTA and CDR2 FQGNSA. The CDR3, as DNA: TGTGCCAGCAGTCCCCTTGACAGGACCTCTGGAAACACCATATATTTT. Translation gives CASSPLDRTSGNTIYF.

The chain joins TRBV29-1 to TRBJ2-7; TRBD2 matches 11 bases. In germline, CDR1 is SQVTM, CDR2 ANQGSEA. The ends lost 6 bases at V and 6 bases at J; junction bases unmatched: 7. The CDR3 has 13 amino acids. The CDR3 coding sequence is TGCAGCGTGAAGACTAGCGGGGCTCTCGAGCAGTACTTC. It translates to CSVKTSGALEQYF.

V gene TRBV7-9 combines with J gene TRBJ2-7; possibly TRBD1 for D (6 bases). Germline loops: CDR1 SEHNR, CDR2 FQNEAQ (reference sequence). V lost 4 bases to trimming and J lost 3 bases, with 16 bases between them. CDR3 size: 15 residues. DNA of the CDR3: TGTGCCAGCAGCTCCCTCCGGGTCAGGGGCTACGAGCAGTACTTC. It translates to CASSSLRVRGYEQYF.

In the case of this clone: The sample has other DNA sequences that encode this CDR3 too. The rearrangement links TRBV10-3 to TRBJ1-1; D perhaps matches TRBD1 (5 bases). Germline V gene sequence: CDR1 ENHRY, CDR2 SYGVKD. V was trimmed by 10 bases and J by 4 bases, leaving 10 bases between them. This CDR3 region has 11 residues. This CDR3 is CATGGVTEAFF. In DNA form, the CDR3 reads TGTGCCACCGGAGGGGTCACTGAAGCTTTCTTT.

In this sample, this clone turned up a few times. This chain links TRBV6-1 with TRBJ2-1; D perhaps matches TRBD2 (5 bases). Germline V lookup: CDR1 MNHNS, CDR2 SASEGT. The CDR3 is made up of 15 amino acids. V was pared by 3 bases and J by 3 bases, with 12 bases between. In nucleotides, the CDR3 is TGTGCCAGCAGTGACACGGCGGGTGACTACAATGAGCAGTTCTTC. Protein product: CASSDTAGDYNEQFF.

This clone appeared a single time. This sequence joins TRBV28 and TRBJ1-2; 7 positions agree with TRBD1. The CDR3 covers 18 residues. V gave up 3 bases and J gave up 0 bases; unmatched junction bases: 13. Germline CDR1 reads MDHEN; CDR2 reads SYDVKM. CDR3 region: CASSFPRTGVSSNYGYTF. The CDR3 DNA follows: TGTGCCAGCAGTTTCCCGAGGACAGGCGTGAGTTCTAACTATGGCTACACCTTC.

In nucleotides, the CDR3 is TGTGCCAGCAGCCCCCGACGGGACAGGGGGGTCGGTGGCTACACCTTC. It encodes CASSPRRDRGVGGYTF. The gene calls are TRBV16 and TRBJ1-2, with TRBD1 identical over 11 bases. Looked up from germline, CDR1 is KGHSY and CDR2 is FQNENV. With 4 bases clipped from V and 7 bases from J, the junction kept 11 bases outside the gene matches. The CDR3 extends over 16 amino acids.